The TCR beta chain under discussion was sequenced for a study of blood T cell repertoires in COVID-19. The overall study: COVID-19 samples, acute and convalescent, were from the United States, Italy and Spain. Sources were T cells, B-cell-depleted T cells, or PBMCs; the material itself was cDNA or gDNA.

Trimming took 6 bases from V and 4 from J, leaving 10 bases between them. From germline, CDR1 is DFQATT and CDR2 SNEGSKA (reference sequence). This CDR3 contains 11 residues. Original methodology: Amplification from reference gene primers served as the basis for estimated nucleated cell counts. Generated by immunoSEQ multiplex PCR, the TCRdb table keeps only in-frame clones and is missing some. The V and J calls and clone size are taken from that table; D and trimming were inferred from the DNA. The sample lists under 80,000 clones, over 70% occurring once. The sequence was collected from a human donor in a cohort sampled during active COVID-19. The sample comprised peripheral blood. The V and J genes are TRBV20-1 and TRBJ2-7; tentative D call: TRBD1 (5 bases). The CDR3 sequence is CSAQTEYEQYF. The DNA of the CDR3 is TGCAGTGCCCAGACAGAATACGAGCAGTACTTC.